A selection of T cell receptor beta chains follows, all from one sample in a study of liver allograft versus peripheral blood T cells. TCRdb used MiXCR to reprocess the reads, holding one entry per CDR3 protein. The sample holds some 5,900 distinct CDR3 sequences, about 16% seen once. These receptors all come from a human patient who had a liver transplant. The graft donor may account for some of the T cells. CDR3s include the opening cysteine and the closing phenylalanine or tryptophan. The D gene is left open where the match is weak. Clone size is shown for a subset of rows, as once, few, many or a class of expanded clone.

clone_size j_call d_call v_call cdr3_aa cdr3_nt
many TRBJ1-5 NA TRBV6-5 CASSYSGGDNQPQHF TGTGCCAGCAGTTACTCGGGTGGCGACAATCAGCCCCAGCATTTT
NA TRBJ2-1 TRBD1 TRBV7-3 CASSSDPGQGSYEQFF TGTGCCAGCAGCTCAGATCCGGGACAGGGGTCGTATGAGCAGTTCTTC
few TRBJ1-1 NA TRBV9 CASSVDLNTEAFF TGTGCCAGCAGCGTAGACCTGAACACTGAAGCTTTCTTT
medium-sized TRBJ2-3 NA TRBV24-1 CATSDEDSADTQYF TGTGCCACCAGTGATGAAGACAGTGCAGATACGCAGTATTTT
many TRBJ2-3 NA TRBV7-3 CASSWTSSTDTQYF TGTGCCAGCAGTTGGACATCCAGCACAGATACGCAGTATTTT
NA TRBJ1-2 NA TRBV15 CATSRDQGQLNYGYTF TGTGCCACCAGCAGAGATCAGGGGCAGCTAAACTATGGCTACACCTTC
medium-sized TRBJ2-7 NA TRBV7-2 CASSPEIAWDYEQYF TGTGCCAGCAGCCCTGAGATCGCCTGGGACTACGAGCAGTACTTC
NA TRBJ1-4 NA TRBV10-3 CAISEKPGSVLGSEKLFF TGTGCCATCAGTGAGAAGCCAGGGTCGGTTTTGGGTTCTGAAAAACTGTTTTTT
many TRBJ1-3 NA TRBV19 CASTTHGNTIYF TGTGCCAGTACCACACATGGAAACACCATATATTTT
medium-sized TRBJ2-1 NA TRBV24-1 CATSEPGPPDEQFF TGTGCCACCAGTGAACCGGGACCGCCGGATGAGCAGTTCTTC
medium-sized TRBJ2-2 NA TRBV10-3 CAISEPGLLGELFF TGTGCCATCAGTGAGCCGGGACTCCTCGGGGAGCTGTTTTTT
many TRBJ1-6 TRBD1 TRBV28 CASSFPGQGQPYNSPLHF TGTGCCAGCAGTTTCCCGGGACAGGGTCAGCCCTATAATTCACCCCTCCACTTT
few TRBJ2-7 TRBD2 TRBV28 CASSFTSGRASYEQYF TGTGCCAGCAGTTTTACTAGCGGGAGGGCGTCCTACGAGCAGTACTTC
many TRBJ2-1 NA TRBV5-6 CASSLVGWGYEQFF TGTGCCAGCAGCTTGGTTGGTTGGGGGTATGAGCAGTTCTTC
few TRBJ1-2 TRBD1 TRBV12-3/TRBV12-4 CASSGDRAGYTF TGTGCCAGCAGTGGGGACAGGGCGGGCTACACCTTC
NA TRBJ2-5 TRBD2 TRBV5-5 CASSLALAGGRETQYF TGTGCCAGCAGCTTGGCCCTAGCGGGGGGGAGAGAGACCCAGTACTTC
medium-sized TRBJ1-2 NA TRBV29-1 CSVEWGNYGYTF TGCAGCGTTGAATGGGGGAATTATGGCTACACCTTC
NA TRBJ1-5 NA TRBV20-1 CSAPSDIGAQPQHF TGCAGTGCCCCGAGTGACATCGGTGCTCAGCCCCAGCATTTT
few TRBJ1-1 NA TRBV15 CATSSRAFMTDDTEAFF TGTGCCACCAGCAGCCGAGCCTTCATGACAGACGACACTGAAGCTTTCTTT
many TRBJ1-5 TRBD1 TRBV28 CASSPDRGDRAYQPQHF TGTGCCAGCAGTCCCGACCGAGGGGACAGGGCATATCAGCCCCAGCATTTT
NA TRBJ2-3 NA TRBV27 CASSLLMDSGITDTQYF TGTGCCAGCAGTTTATTAATGGATAGCGGCATCACAGATACGCAGTATTTT
few TRBJ1-1 NA TRBV5-6 CASSPNPQGYTEAFF TGTGCCAGCAGCCCAAACCCTCAGGGGTACACTGAAGCTTTCTTT
few TRBJ2-1 NA TRBV7-2 CASSLNNEQFF TGTGCCAGCAGTTTAAACAATGAGCAGTTCTTC
NA TRBJ2-7 NA TRBV5-5 CASSLNQEQYF TGTGCCAGCAGCTTGAATCAGGAGCAGTACTTC
medium-sized TRBJ1-5 NA TRBV15 CATSRGQEGNQPQHF TGTGCCACCAGCAGAGGACAGGAGGGGAATCAGCCCCAGCATTTT
few TRBJ2-1 NA TRBV7-9 CASSLQENNEQFF TGTGCCAGCAGCTTACAGGAAAACAATGAGCAGTTCTTC
medium-sized TRBJ2-7 TRBD1 TRBV18 CASSAGTGIFYEQYF TGTGCCAGCTCAGCCGGGACAGGAATATTCTACGAGCAGTACTTC
few TRBJ2-7 NA TRBV3-1 CASSQGDGSSYEQYF TGTGCCAGCAGCCAAGGGGACGGTAGCTCCTACGAGCAGTACTTC
many TRBJ2-1 TRBD2 TRBV27 CASSLLAGAINEQFF TGTGCCAGCAGTCTACTAGCGGGGGCTATCAATGAGCAGTTCTTC
medium-sized TRBJ1-3 TRBD1 TRBV6-1 CASSARQGSSGNTIYF TGTGCCAGCAGTGCAAGACAGGGTTCGAGTGGAAACACCATATATTTT
few TRBJ2-2 NA TRBV7-3 CASSRLAQGEDTGELFF TGTGCCAGCAGCCGACTAGCCCAGGGGGAGGACACCGGGGAGCTGTTTTTT
medium-sized TRBJ1-6 NA TRBV6-5 CASSYSYNYEYNSPLHF TGTGCCAGCAGTTACTCCTACAACTACGAGTATAATTCACCCCTCCACTTT
NA TRBJ2-7 NA TRBV6-5 CASSYSQNYEQYF TGTGCCAGCAGTTACTCCCAGAACTACGAGCAGTACTTC
hyperexpanded TRBJ2-3 TRBD2 TRBV28 CASRPWTSGATDTQYF TGTGCCAGCAGACCCTGGACTAGCGGGGCCACAGATACGCAGTATTTT
many TRBJ2-3 TRBD1 TRBV19 CASSADRGLQEGTDTQYF TGTGCCAGTAGTGCCGACAGGGGACTTCAAGAAGGCACAGATACGCAGTATTTT
medium-sized TRBJ1-2 TRBD1 TRBV19 CASSKDRGLWGYTF TGTGCCAGTAGTAAGGACAGGGGGCTGTGGGGCTACACCTTC
many TRBJ2-7 NA TRBV19 CASSMYGYEQYF TGTGCCAGTAGTATGTATGGCTACGAGCAGTACTTC